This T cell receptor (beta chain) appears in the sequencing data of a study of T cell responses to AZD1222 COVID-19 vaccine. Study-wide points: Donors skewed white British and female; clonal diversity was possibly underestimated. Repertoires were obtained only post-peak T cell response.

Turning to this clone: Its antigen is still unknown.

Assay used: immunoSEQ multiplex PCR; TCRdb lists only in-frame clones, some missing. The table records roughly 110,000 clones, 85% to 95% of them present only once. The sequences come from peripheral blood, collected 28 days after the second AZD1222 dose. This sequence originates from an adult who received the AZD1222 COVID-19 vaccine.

The CDR3 nucleotides read TGTGCCAGCAGCTTCAGACTAGCGGGACCCTCCTACGAGCAGTACTTC. Its translation is CASSFRLAGPSYEQYF. The rearrangement uses TRBV5-8 and TRBJ2-7; 11 positions agree with TRBD2. The ends lost 2 bases at V and 0 bases at J; junction bases unmatched: 4. Germline CDR1 SGHTS, CDR2 YDEGEE. The CDR3 contains 16 residues.